Below are 10 T cell receptor beta chains sequenced from a single sample in a study of cytomegalovirus exposure and HLA in healthy donors. The PCR was carried out with 60 Vbeta primers and 13 Jbeta primers. Sequencing used immunoSEQ multiplex PCR; TCRdb keeps in-frame clones, though not all of them. Here the sample spans about 170,000 clones, 73% being singletons. Sequencing used PBMCs. These receptors were collected from a woman under 30 in good health and CMV-seropositive.

The genes are TRBV4-2 and TRBJ2-3, with 8 positions matching TRBD2. This CDR3 has 14 amino acids. The V gene end was trimmed by 6 bases and the J gene end by 4 bases; junction bases not matched to a gene: 6. Germline CDR1 LGHNA, CDR2 YNFKEQ. CDR3 nucleotides: TGTGCCAGCAGACCTACGGGGGGGTCAGATACGCAGTATTTT. Its protein is CASRPTGGSDTQYF.

The chain uses TRBV15 and TRBJ2-5, with TRBD2 matching 7 bases. The DNA end favors TRBJ2-7, so the J call may be wrong. From germline, CDR1 is LNHNV and CDR2 YYDKDF (reference sequence). The CDR3 spans 14 residues. This CDR3 reads CATSTERGLDEQYF. The CDR3 DNA sequence: TGTGCCACCAGCACGGAGCGGGGCTTAGACGAGCAGTACTTC.

Remarks on this clone: At one boundary the junction diverges from the germline segment, which might be a read error. The rearrangement uses TRBV5-1 and TRBJ1-1, with 7 bases that match TRBD1. In germline, CDR1 is SGHRS, CDR2 YFSETQ. The CDR3 totals 14 residues. The CDR3: CASSSGTVSPSPHF. The CDR3 DNA follows: TGCGCCAGCAGCTCCGGGACAGTGAGTCCTTCCCCTCACTTT.

This rearrangement joins TRBV5-1 to TRBJ2-7, with D uncertain. CDR3 length equals 15 residues. Trimming left V 2 bases short and J 2 bases short, with 14 bases between. Germline CDR1 and CDR2: SGHRS and YFSETQ. The CDR3 here is CASSFTDQTPYEQYF. The CDR3 nucleotides read TGCGCCAGCAGCTTCACAGACCAAACTCCCTACGAGCAGTACTTC.

The chain couples TRBV13 to TRBJ2-1, with D perhaps TRBD1 (6 bases). This CDR3 has 14 amino acids. CDR1 PRHDT and CDR2 FYEKMQ come from the germline V gene (reference sequence). V lost 7 bases, J lost 9 bases, and 19 bases lay in between. The CDR3 loop reads CASIRDTKGGEQFF. In DNA form, the CDR3 reads TGTGCCAGCATCCGGGACACCAAAGGTGGTGAGCAGTTCTTC.

The J gene is TRBJ2-7, the V gene TRBV5-6; 11 nucleotides match TRBD2. Germline V gene lookup returns CDR1 SGHDT and CDR2 YYEEEE. V lost 0 bases, J lost 4 bases, and 3 bases stayed unmatched. The CDR3 spans 15 residues. CDR3 sequence reads: CASSLGLAGTYEQYF. The CDR3, as DNA: TGTGCCAGCAGCTTGGGACTAGCGGGGACATACGAGCAGTACTTC.

This sequence joins TRBV5-4 and TRBJ2-5, with 10 bases lining up with TRBD1. The CDR3 runs 15 residues. The junction had 3 bases not matched to a gene; V was cut back by 0 bases and J by 4 bases. CDR1 SGHNT and CDR2 YYREEE come from the germline V gene (reference sequence). As DNA, the CDR3 is TGTGCCAGCAGCTTGGGGGACAGGGGTTCAGAGACCCAGTACTTC. Its translation: CASSLGDRGSETQYF. Full variable domain (rest looked up from reference TRBV5-4 and TRBJ2-5): ETGVTQSPTHLIKTRGQQVTLRCSSQSGHNTVSWYQQALGQGPQFIFQYYREEENGRGNFPPRFSGLQFPNYSSELNVNALELDDSALYLCASSLGDRGSETQYFGPGTRLLVL.

The V gene is TRBV7-9, the J gene TRBJ1-2; no clear D. Germline CDR1 is SEHNR and CDR2 is FQNEAQ (reference sequence). Trimming removed 5 bases at V and 2 bases at J, with 12 bases between. The CDR3 covers 14 residues. CDR3 in amino acids: CASSPLAGNYGYTF. The CDR3 DNA sequence: TGTGCCAGCAGCCCTTTGGCAGGCAACTATGGCTACACCTTC.

The genes are TRBV10-3 and TRBJ1-3; D unclear. The CDR3 totals 14 residues. Trimming took 6 bases from V and 2 from J, leaving 11 bases between them. Germline assignment: CDR1 ENHRY and CDR2 SYGVKD. The CDR3 DNA reads as TGTGCCATCAGCCCTTCAGAGGCTGGAAACACCATATATTTT. Protein product: CAISPSEAGNTIYF.

The chain is built from TRBV7-9 and TRBJ1-1, with D uncertain. The germline V and J ends were trimmed by 1 base and 1 base, with 7 bases remaining between them. Per the germline V gene, CDR1 is SEHNR and CDR2 is FQNEAQ (reference sequence). The CDR3 length is 14 residues. The CDR3 DNA is TGTGCCAGCAGCTTAGTACACCCGAACACTGAAGCTTTCTTT. This sequence encodes CASSLVHPNTEAFF.